At least ten counts were recorded for the clone carrying this TCR beta chain. It was RNA transcripts that yielded the amplified TCR beta CDR3 regions. The HTBI primer set was used in a first-round RT-PCR of the TCR CDR3. A single record per CDR3 protein comes from TCRdb applying MiXCR to the multiplex PCR reads. Of 280,000 or so distinct CDR3 sequences listed, less than 30% are singletons. The data belong to a study of T cells in Graves' hyperthyroidism and ophthalmopathy. Trimming took 3 bases from V and 7 from J, leaving 9 bases between them. Looked up from germline, CDR1 is MNHNS and CDR2 is SASEGT. This CDR3 comprises 12 residues.

The genes are TRBV6-1 and TRBJ2-5; no reliable D call. This clonotype originated in a man aged 40-50 years with Graves' hyperthyroidism that later progressed to Graves' ophthalmopathy. The source material was blood. The DNA of the CDR3 is TGTGCCAGCAGTGACTTCTTTGGGACCCAGTACTTC. It yields the protein CASSDFFGTQYF.